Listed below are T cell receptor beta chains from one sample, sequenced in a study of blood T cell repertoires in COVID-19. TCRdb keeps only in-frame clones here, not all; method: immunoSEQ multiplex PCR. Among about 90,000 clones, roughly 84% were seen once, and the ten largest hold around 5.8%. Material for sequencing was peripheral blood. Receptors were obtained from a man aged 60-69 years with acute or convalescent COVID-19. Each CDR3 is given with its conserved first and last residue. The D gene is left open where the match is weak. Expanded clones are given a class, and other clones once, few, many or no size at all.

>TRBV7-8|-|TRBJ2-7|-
CASSPRGGSSYEQYF
TGTGCCAGCAGCCCCAGGGGAGGGAGCTCCTACGAGCAGTACTTC
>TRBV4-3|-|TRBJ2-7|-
CASSQGAGSYEQYF
TGCGCCAGCAGCCAAGGGGCAGGATCCTACGAGCAGTACTTC
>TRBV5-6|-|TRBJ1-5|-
CASSVGSLNQPQHF
TGTGCCAGCAGCGTCGGGAGTCTCAATCAGCCCCAGCATTTT
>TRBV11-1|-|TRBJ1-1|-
CASSLARAQGHTEAFF
TGTGCCAGCAGCTTAGCGAGGGCTCAGGGGCACACTGAAGCTTTCTTT
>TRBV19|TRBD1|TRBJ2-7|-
CASRPYGTASYEQYF
TGTGCCAGTAGACCTTACGGGACAGCGTCCTACGAGCAGTACTTC
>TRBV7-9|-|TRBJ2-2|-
CASSPDRENTGELFF
TGTGCCAGCAGCCCGGACAGAGAGAACACCGGGGAGCTGTTTTTT
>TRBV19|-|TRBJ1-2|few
CAARGLNYGYTF
TGTGCGGCCCGGGGACTAAACTATGGCTACACCTTC
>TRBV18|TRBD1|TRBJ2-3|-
CASSPKQGLKDTQYF
TGTGCCAGCTCACCAAAACAGGGGCTAAAAGATACGCAGTATTTT
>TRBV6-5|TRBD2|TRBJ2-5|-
CASRGTNQETQYF
TGTGCCAGCAGGGGGACTAACCAAGAGACCCAGTACTTC
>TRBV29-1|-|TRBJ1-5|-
CSVQQGMQPQHF
TGCAGCGTTCAACAGGGTATGCAGCCCCAGCATTTT
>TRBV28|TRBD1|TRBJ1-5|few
CASTGTANQPQHF
TGTGCCAGCACCGGGACAGCAAATCAGCCCCAGCATTTT
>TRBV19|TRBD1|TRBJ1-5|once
CASGATGTGGSQPQHF
TGTGCCAGTGGAGCTACCGGGACAGGGGGCAGTCAGCCCCAGCATTTT
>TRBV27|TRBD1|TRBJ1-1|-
CASSPRGWNTEAFF
TGTGCCAGCAGTCCCAGGGGGTGGAACACTGAAGCTTTCTTT
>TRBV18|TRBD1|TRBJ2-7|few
CASSPARQGFEQYF
TGTGCCAGCTCACCAGCACGACAGGGTTTCGAGCAGTACTTC
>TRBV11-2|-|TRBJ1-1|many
CASSFQGGLEAFF
TGTGCCAGCAGCTTCCAGGGAGGATTAGAAGCTTTCTTT
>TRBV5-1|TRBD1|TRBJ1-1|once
CASSQQGEGTEAFF
TGCGCCAGCAGCCAACAGGGGGAAGGCACTGAAGCTTTCTTT
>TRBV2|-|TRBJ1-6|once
CASSSAANSPLHF
TGTGCCAGCAGTAGCGCAGCCAATTCACCCCTCCACTTT
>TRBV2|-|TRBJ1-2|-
CASSKTQFGSPDYGYTF
TGTGCCAGCTCGAAGACCCAGTTCGGTAGCCCCGACTATGGCTACACCTTC
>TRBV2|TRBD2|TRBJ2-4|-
CASSDQAGANIQYF
TGTGCCAGCAGTGACCAAGCGGGGGCAAACATTCAGTACTTC
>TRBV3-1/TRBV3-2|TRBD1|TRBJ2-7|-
CASSLNAGLDRGFSYEQYF
TGTGCCAGCAGCCTAAATGCGGGGTTGGACAGGGGGTTCTCCTACGAGCAGTACTTC
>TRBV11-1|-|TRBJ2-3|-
CASSLGQFSTDTQYF
TGTGCCAGCAGCTTAGGACAGTTTAGCACAGATACGCAGTATTTT
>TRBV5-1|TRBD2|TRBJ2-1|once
CASAPSGGRSYNEQFF
TGCGCCAGCGCTCCTAGCGGGGGGCGCTCCTACAATGAGCAGTTCTTC